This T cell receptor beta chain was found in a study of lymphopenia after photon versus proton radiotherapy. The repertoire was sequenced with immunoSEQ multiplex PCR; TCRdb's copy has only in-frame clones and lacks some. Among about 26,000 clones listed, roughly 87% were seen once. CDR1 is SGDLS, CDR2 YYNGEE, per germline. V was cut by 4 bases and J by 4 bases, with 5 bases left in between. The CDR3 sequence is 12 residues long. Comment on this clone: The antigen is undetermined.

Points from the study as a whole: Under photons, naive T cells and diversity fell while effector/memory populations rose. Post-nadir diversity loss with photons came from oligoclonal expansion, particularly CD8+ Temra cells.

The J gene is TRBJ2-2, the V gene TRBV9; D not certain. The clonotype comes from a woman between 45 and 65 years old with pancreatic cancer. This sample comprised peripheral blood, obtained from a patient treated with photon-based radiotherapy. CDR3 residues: CASSPLTGELFF. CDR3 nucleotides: TGTGCCAGCAGCCCTCTCACCGGGGAGCTGTTTTTT.